This TCR beta chain appears in the sequencing data of a study of T cells after yellow fever vaccination. Study-level information: For low cell numbers, libraries were made with SMART-Seq v4 Ultra Low Input. Findings and limits, study-wide: A small proportion of clonotypes was detected in both the CD4 and CD8 compartments.

This clonotype was recorded at least ten times. Its antigen remains unidentified. Synthesis of TCR cDNA relied on 5'RACE template switching, which attached a universal primer site and UMIs. One entry per CDR3 protein results from TCRdb running MiXCR on the 5' RACE reads. Of around 110,000 distinct CDR3 sequences detected, 6.5% to 9% appear once; the ten largest clones hold around 25%. The V gene's germline CDR1 is KGHDR and CDR2 SFDVKD. The CDR3 sequence is 15 residues long. The V and J ends lost 1 base and 1 base respectively, with 8 bases between them. The source is a man aged 25 to 40 who received the YFV17D yellow fever vaccine. The source was CD8+ T cells sorted from PBMCs, collected 45 days after the yellow fever booster vaccination. The chain links TRBV24-1 to TRBJ2-3; D gene uncertain. As DNA, the CDR3 is TGTGCCACCAGTGATTTCGGCCAGGGCACAGATACGCAGTATTTT. Protein product: CATSDFGQGTDTQYF.